Below, 27 T cell receptor beta chains from the same sample are listed, as sequenced in a study of graft-versus-host responses after intestinal transplantation. Their specific antigens are unknown. Clones were read by immunoSEQ multiplex PCR, and TCRdb kept only the in-frame ones, dropping some. The sample includes 90,000 to 150,000 clones, around 95% of them seen just once. This sample comprised unstimulated CD8+ T cells sorted from spleen or lymph node cells, obtained before intestinal transplant. These receptors were obtained from a human donor who received an intestinal transplant.

The chain combines TRBV27 with TRBJ1-1; D is unresolved. V lost 1 base and J 0 bases, leaving 21 bases between the germline ends. The CDR3 extends over 19 amino acids. The germline CDR1 and CDR2 sequences are MNHEY and SMNVEV (reference sequence). CDR3 sequence (DNA): TGTGCCAGCAGTTTATATGCTACAGATCTTCAGCCCCTGAACACTGAAGCTTTCTTT. Residues: CASSLYATDLQPLNTEAFF.

The chain carries TRBV2 and TRBJ2-1; D remains ambiguous. V shed 5 bases and J shed 0 bases, with 14 bases lying between them. CDR1 and CDR2 from the germline V gene are SNHLY and FYNNEI. The CDR3 has 16 amino acids. The CDR3 nucleotides read TGTGCCAGCAGTCAGACTGCCCTGGGCTCCTACAATGAGCAGTTCTTC. Translating it yields CASSQTALGSYNEQFF.

This clone was seen just once. For the CDR3, the DNA is TGTGCCAGCAGCTCAGCAGAGACACCGAACCCTAACAATCAGCCCCAGCATTTT. Amino acids: CASSSAETPNPNNQPQHF. The chain carries TRBV14 and TRBJ1-5; no clear D gene. Germline lookup yields CDR1 SGHDN and CDR2 FVKESK. The CDR3 is made up of 18 amino acids. The ends were cut back, 5 bases at V and 3 bases at J, with 23 bases in the middle.

The rearrangement joins TRBV4-1 to TRBJ2-1; D might be TRBD2 (6 bases). The CDR3 loop spans 15 amino acids. Germline V lookup: CDR1 MGHRA, CDR2 YSYEKL. V gave up 5 bases and J gave up 1 base, with 12 bases separating them. The CDR3 loop is CASSDRLVSYNEQFF. The CDR3 bases are TGCGCCAGCAGCGACCGACTAGTTTCCTACAATGAGCAGTTCTTC.

The chain couples TRBV5-4 to TRBJ2-1; no definite D call. Germline values: CDR1 SGHNT, CDR2 YYREEE (reference sequence). The CDR3 is 17 residues long. Trimming shortened V by 0 bases and J by 2 bases, and 15 bases separated the two germline ends. CDR3 amino acids: CASSLGRASEPYNEQFF. For the CDR3, the DNA is TGTGCCAGCAGCTTGGGAAGGGCCAGCGAACCCTACAATGAGCAGTTCTTC. The variable domain in full, with the rest retrieved from reference TRBV5-4 and TRBJ2-1, is ETGVTQSPTHLIKTRGQQVTLRCSSQSGHNTVSWYQQALGQGPQFIFQYYREEENGRGNFPPRFSGLQFPNYSSELNVNALELDDSALYLCASSLGRASEPYNEQFFGPGTRLTVL.

This clone was observed once. The gene calls are TRBV13 and TRBJ2-3, with 8 nucleotides matching TRBD2. The CDR3 is 15 amino acids. CDR1 and CDR2 from the germline V gene are PRHDT and FYEKMQ (reference sequence). V shed 2 bases and J 0 bases; nucleotides not matched to a gene: 1. CDR3 sequence (DNA): TGTGCCAGCAGCTTATCGGGGGGGAGCACAGATACGCAGTATTTT. Encoded protein: CASSLSGGSTDTQYF.

As concerns this clone: Other DNA sequences within the sample encode an identical CDR3. The chain couples TRBV27 to TRBJ2-7; possible D gene TRBD2, 6 bases. V was trimmed by 3 bases and J by 6 bases, leaving 6 bases between them. The CDR3 is made up of 11 amino acids. Germline CDR1 and CDR2: MNHEY and SMNVEV (reference sequence). CDR3 in amino acids: CASSLGGEQYF. For the CDR3, the DNA is TGTGCCAGCAGTTTGGGGGGCGAGCAGTACTTC.

This clone was counted once. This chain connects TRBV6-6 to TRBJ1-2, with TRBD1 matching over 9 bases. V was pared by 0 bases and J by 8 bases, with 4 bases of the junction left unmatched. The CDR3 is 14 residues long. The V gene's germline CDR1 is MNHNY and CDR2 SVGAGI (reference sequence). CDR3 DNA sequence: TGTGCCAGCAGTTACTCGGGACAGGGACAAGGCTACACCTTC. Residues: CASSYSGQGQGYTF.

V gene TRBV28 combines with J gene TRBJ2-3; the D gene is possibly TRBD2 (5 bases). Germline lookup yields CDR1 MDHEN and CDR2 SYDVKM. The length of the CDR3 is 13 residues. V was cut by 5 bases and J by 4 bases, with 10 bases left in between. The DNA of the CDR3 is TGTGCCAGCAGTCAGTTGCGGGCAGATACGCAGTATTTT. It is translated as CASSQLRADTQYF.

This clone was found a few times. The chain links TRBV7-9 to TRBJ1-2; 7 nucleotides match TRBD1. In germline, CDR1 is SEHNR, CDR2 FQNEAQ (reference sequence). The V gene end was trimmed by 4 bases and the J gene end by 3 bases; junction bases not matched to a gene: 5. The CDR3 loop spans 14 amino acids. The CDR3 protein is CASSSTGIDYGYTF. CDR3 bases: TGTGCCAGCAGCTCGACAGGGATAGACTATGGCTACACCTTC.

The CDR3 sequence is CASSLRSGGADEKLFF. The CDR3 nucleotides are TGTGCCAGCAGCTTGAGATCAGGGGGCGCTGATGAAAAACTGTTTTTT. The chain employs TRBV5-4 and TRBJ1-4, with 8 bases identical to TRBD1. Trimming at V came to 1 base and at J to 6 bases, leaving 8 bases not matched to a gene. Per germline, CDR1 SGHNT and CDR2 YYREEE (reference sequence). CDR3 size: 16 residues. The full variable domain, completed using reference TRBV5-4 and TRBJ1-4, is ETGVTQSPTHLIKTRGQQVTLRCSSQSGHNTVSWYQQALGQGPQFIFQYYREEENGRGNFPPRFSGLQFPNYSSELNVNALELDDSALYLCASSLRSGGADEKLFFGSGTQLSVL.

This clone was recorded once. The chain uses TRBV5-1 and TRBJ2-5, with 8 bases matching TRBD2. The DNA end is more similar to TRBJ2-7, so the J call may be wrong. CDR3 size: 15 residues. Per germline, CDR1 SGHRS and CDR2 YFSETQ. The CDR3 loop reads CASSLRGGRSYEQYF. DNA for the CDR3: TGCGCCAGCAGTCTGCGGGGCGGGAGGTCCTACGAGCAGTACTTC.

V and J are TRBV28 and TRBJ1-5, with TRBD1 matching 9 bases. V dropped 6 bases and J dropped 2; count of bases not matched to a gene: 5. The germline V gene encodes CDR1 MDHEN and CDR2 SYDVKM. The CDR3 consists of 15 residues. The CDR3 bases are TGTGCCAGCAGGGGAACAGGGGGCGGCAATCAGCCCCAGCATTTT. This translates into CASRGTGGGNQPQHF.

V usage is TRBV9 and J usage is TRBJ2-1; TRBD2 matches at 8 bases. Per germline, CDR1 SGDLS and CDR2 YYNGEE. This CDR3 region has 15 residues. J was trimmed by 0 bases and V by 3 bases; bases with no gene match: 2. The CDR3 sequence is CASSAGGGSYNEQFF. Written as DNA, the CDR3 is TGTGCCAGCAGCGCCGGGGGGGGCTCCTACAATGAGCAGTTCTTC. Full variable domain (outside the CDR3, taken from reference TRBV9 and TRBJ2-1): DSGVTQTPKHLITATGQRVTLRCSPRSGDLSVYWYQQSLDQGLQFLIQYYNGEERAKGNILERFSAQQFPDLHSELNLSSLELGDSALYFCASSAGGGSYNEQFFGPGTRLTVL.

This clone was seen a single time. The rearrangement joins TRBV5-1 to TRBJ2-5, with D perhaps assigned TRBD1 or TRBD2 (5 bases each). Germline CDR1 reads SGHRS; CDR2 reads YFSETQ. Trimming took 4 bases from V and 0 from J, leaving 13 bases between them. The length of the CDR3 is 15 residues. The CDR3 is CASSRFGTDQETQYF. The CDR3 DNA follows: TGCGCCAGCAGCCGCTTCGGGACGGACCAAGAGACCCAGTACTTC.

The J gene is TRBJ2-3, the V gene TRBV29-1; 10 bases map to TRBD2. The CDR3 length is 16 residues. Trimming at V came to 0 bases and at J to 1 base, leaving 4 bases not matched to a gene. The germline CDR1 and CDR2 sequences are SQVTM and ANQGSEA. The CDR3 region has the DNA TGCAGCGTTGAAGATCACGGGACTAGCGGCACAGATACGCAGTATTTT. Protein sequence: CSVEDHGTSGTDTQYF.

CDR3 in amino acids: CASRQLAGGPYEQYF. The CDR3 bases are TGTGCCAGCAGGCAACTAGCGGGAGGCCCCTACGAGCAGTACTTC. This sequence joins TRBV2 and TRBJ2-7; TRBD2 matches at 12 bases. Germline CDR1 reads SNHLY; CDR2 reads FYNNEI. V was pared by 6 bases and J by 2 bases, with 5 bases of the junction left unmatched. The length of the CDR3 is 15 residues.

The V call is TRBV4-1, the J call TRBJ2-5; D remains unclear. CDR1 is MGHRA, CDR2 YSYEKL, per germline. CDR3 length: 14 amino acids. V was cut by 2 bases and J by 0 bases, with 7 bases left in between. The CDR3: CASSQREYQETQYF. The CDR3 nucleotides are TGCGCCAGCAGCCAACGAGAATACCAAGAGACCCAGTACTTC.

The rearrangement links TRBV7-9 to TRBJ2-3, with D unresolved. The CDR3 covers 13 residues. The germline V and J ends were trimmed by 6 bases and 2 bases, with 9 bases remaining between them. The germline V gene has CDR1 SEHNR and CDR2 FQNEAQ (reference sequence). The CDR3: CASSKLLTDTQYF. CDR3 coding DNA: TGTGCCAGCAGTAAGCTACTCACAGATACGCAGTATTTT. Looking up the rest from reference TRBV7-9 and TRBJ2-3 gives the full variable domain: DTGVSQNPRHKITKRGQNVTFRCDPISEHNRLYWYRQTLGQGPEFLTYFQNEAQLEKSRLLSDRFSAERPKGSFSTLEIQRTEQGDSAMYLCASSKLLTDTQYFGPGTRLTVL.

This chain links TRBV14 with TRBJ2-5; D may be TRBD1 (6 bases). The DNA end is more similar to TRBJ2-7, so the J call may be wrong. The length of the CDR3 is 15 residues. Germline V lookup: CDR1 SGHDN, CDR2 FVKESK. The CDR3 here is CASSQFRDISYEQYF. DNA of the CDR3: TGTGCCAGCAGCCAATTCCGGGACATCTCCTACGAGCAGTACTTC.

The chain uses TRBV28 and TRBJ2-3; 7 bases line up with TRBD2. Germline trimming cut 6 bases from V and 2 bases from J; bases unmatched to any gene: 5. CDR3 length equals 14 residues. The germline V gene has CDR1 MDHEN and CDR2 SYDVKM. CDR3 DNA sequence: TGTGCCAGCAGACGGGGGAGGGTCACAGATACGCAGTATTTT. Protein product: CASRRGRVTDTQYF.

The chain couples TRBV2 to TRBJ1-4; a weak D match, TRBD1 (6 bases). CDR3 length equals 17 residues. V was pared by 8 bases and J by 7 bases, with 26 bases between. Germline V gene sequence: CDR1 SNHLY, CDR2 FYNNEI. The CDR3 sequence: CASGGGGEPPEAEKLFF. The CDR3 bases are TGTGCCAGCGGGGGAGGGGGGGAGCCCCCCGAGGCTGAAAAACTGTTTTTT.

In DNA, the CDR3 is TGTGCCAGCAGCTGGGGCACAGATACGCAGTATTTT. Protein: CASSWGTDTQYF. The J gene is TRBJ2-3, the V gene TRBV5-6; unclear D gene. CDR3 size: 12 residues. CDR1 and CDR2 (germline): SGHDT, YYEEEE. The V end lost 3 bases, the J end lost 1 base, and 3 bases lay between the germline ends.

This sequence joins TRBV28 and TRBJ2-2; D remains ambiguous. Germline V CDR1 and CDR2: MDHEN, SYDVKM. The CDR3 totals 13 residues. The V end lost 6 bases, the J end lost 2 bases, and 7 bases lay between the germline ends. CDR3: CASSSLNTGELFF. The CDR3 DNA reads as TGTGCCAGCAGCTCCTTAAACACCGGGGAGCTGTTTTTT.

The rearrangement links TRBV11-2 to TRBJ1-1, with 8 bases lining up with TRBD1. The V gene's germline CDR1 is SGHAT and CDR2 FQNNGV. With 1 base clipped from V and 1 base from J, the junction kept 2 bases outside the gene matches. This CDR3 comprises 15 residues. The CDR3 nucleotides are TGTGCCAGCAGCTTAGGACAGGGGAAGAACACTGAAGCTTTCTTT. The encoded protein is CASSLGQGKNTEAFF. The full variable domain, with the rest looked up from reference TRBV11-2 and TRBJ1-1, is EAGVAQSPRYKIIEKRQSVAFWCNPISGHATLYWYQQILGQGPKLLIQFQNNGVVDDSQLPKDRFSAERLKGVDSTLKIQPAKLEDSAVYLCASSLGQGKNTEAFFGQGTRLTVV.

About this clone itself: Distinct nucleotide sequences in the sample also encode this CDR3. CDR3 loop: CASGSGGRGTGELFF. The CDR3 DNA follows: TGTGCTAGTGGGTCCGGGGGGCGCGGGACCGGGGAGCTGTTTTTT. The chain is built from TRBV12-5 and TRBJ2-2; perhaps TRBD2 as D (7 bases). Between the trimmed V and J ends, which lost 6 bases and 5 bases, there was a span of 16 bases. This CDR3 has 15 residues. Germline loops: CDR1 LGHNT, CDR2 FRNRAP.

V gene TRBV6-5 combines with J gene TRBJ2-7, with 7 bases fitting TRBD1. V lost 10 bases to trimming and J lost 3 bases; unmatched junction nucleotides: 3. Germline V lookup: CDR1 MNHEY, CDR2 SVGAGI. The CDR3 is made up of 11 amino acids. The CDR3 reads CATGTVYEQYF. Written as DNA, the CDR3 is TGTGCCACTGGGACAGTCTACGAGCAGTACTTC.